Each of the 6 T cell receptor beta chains below was sequenced from the same sample in a study of T-cell reconstitution after alpha-beta-depleted transplantation in children. The library targeted TCRbeta and was prepared with unique molecular identifiers. From the PCR reads, TCRdb called clonotypes with MiXCR, one entry per CDR3 protein. The data contain 300,000 or so distinct CDR3 sequences, about a tenth of them singletons. Here the sequenced sample was PBMCs from the stem cell graft donor, taken from the stem cell graft. Source of these receptors: a human donor who donated a stem cell graft to a child with SCID.

Ten or more counts support this clonotype. This rearrangement joins TRBV11-2 to TRBJ2-1; D is perhaps TRBD1 (6 bases). The CDR3 length is 20 residues. Trimming cost V 6 bases and J 3 bases, with 30 bases left between them. The germline CDR1 and CDR2 sequences are SGHAT and FQNNGV. CDR3 sequence (DNA): TGTGCCAGCAGTTCAAATTCCCTTGCTTCGGGACAAATCCTCTACAATGAGCAGTTCTTC. Translating it yields CASSSNSLASGQILYNEQFF.

The rearrangement links TRBV3-1 to TRBJ2-5; maybe TRBD2 (6 bases). The CDR3 runs to 14 residues. V shed 0 bases and J shed 4 bases, with 9 bases lying between them. CDR1 LGHDT and CDR2 YNNKEL come from the germline V gene (reference sequence). The CDR3: CASSQDLGGETQYF. The CDR3 DNA is TGTGCCAGCAGCCAAGATTTGGGGGGAGAGACCCAGTACTTC.

This clonotype is a singleton in its sample. Possible read error: a much larger clone is one base away. The J gene is TRBJ2-5, the V gene TRBV12-3 or TRBV12-4; D gene uncertain. The CDR3 extends over 13 amino acids. CDR3 loop: CASSYGLQETKYF. Here the CDR3 DNA reads TGTGCCAGCAGTTACGGTCTTCAAGAGACCAAGTACTTC.

The chain uses TRBV10-3 and TRBJ1-4; TRBD1 matches 12 bases. This CDR3 has 17 amino acids. Trimming cost V 9 bases and J 6 bases; bases outside gene matches: 14. Germline V gene lookup returns CDR1 ENHRY and CDR2 SYGVKD. The CDR3 nucleotides are TGTGCCATATCTACGGGACAGGGGGCGCAGAAAGATGAAAAACTGTTTTTT. This encodes CAISTGQGAQKDEKLFF.

The genes are TRBV5-1 and TRBJ2-7, with no clear D. The CDR3 is 16 residues long. Trimming removed 3 bases from V and 5 bases from J, with 21 bases in between. Germline V lookup: CDR1 SGHRS, CDR2 YFSETQ. CDR3 sequence (DNA): TGCGCCAGCAGCTCGAATGCGGCGGTGGGCACCAACGAGCAGTACTTC. Amino acid sequence: CASSSNAAVGTNEQYF.

This clonotype has more than one count but fewer than ten. This rearrangement joins TRBV15 to TRBJ1-2, with 9 bases that match TRBD1. This CDR3 region has 17 residues. J lost 2 bases, V lost 0 bases, and 7 bases had no gene match. Germline lookup yields CDR1 LNHNV and CDR2 YYDKDF (reference sequence). The chain's CDR3 is CATSRDLGTGKNYGYTF. As DNA, the CDR3 is TGTGCCACCAGCAGAGATCTTGGGACAGGGAAAAACTATGGCTACACCTTC.